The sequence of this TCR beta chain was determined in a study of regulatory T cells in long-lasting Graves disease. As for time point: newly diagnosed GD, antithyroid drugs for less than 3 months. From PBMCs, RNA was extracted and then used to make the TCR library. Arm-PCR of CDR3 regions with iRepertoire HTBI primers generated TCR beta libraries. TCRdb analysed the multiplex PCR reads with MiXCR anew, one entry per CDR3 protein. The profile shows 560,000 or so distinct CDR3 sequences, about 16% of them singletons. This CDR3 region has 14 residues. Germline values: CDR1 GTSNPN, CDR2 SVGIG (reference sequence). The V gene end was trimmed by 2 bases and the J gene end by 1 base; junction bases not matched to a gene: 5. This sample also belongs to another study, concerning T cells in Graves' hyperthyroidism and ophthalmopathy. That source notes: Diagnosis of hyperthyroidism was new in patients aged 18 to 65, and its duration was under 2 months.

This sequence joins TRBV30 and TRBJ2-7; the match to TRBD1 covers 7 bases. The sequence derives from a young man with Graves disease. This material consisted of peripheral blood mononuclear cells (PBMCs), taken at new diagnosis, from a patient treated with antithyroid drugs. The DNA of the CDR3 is TGTGCCTGGAGTAGGGACAGCGGATCCTACGAGCAGTACTTC. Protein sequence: CAWSRDSGSYEQYF.